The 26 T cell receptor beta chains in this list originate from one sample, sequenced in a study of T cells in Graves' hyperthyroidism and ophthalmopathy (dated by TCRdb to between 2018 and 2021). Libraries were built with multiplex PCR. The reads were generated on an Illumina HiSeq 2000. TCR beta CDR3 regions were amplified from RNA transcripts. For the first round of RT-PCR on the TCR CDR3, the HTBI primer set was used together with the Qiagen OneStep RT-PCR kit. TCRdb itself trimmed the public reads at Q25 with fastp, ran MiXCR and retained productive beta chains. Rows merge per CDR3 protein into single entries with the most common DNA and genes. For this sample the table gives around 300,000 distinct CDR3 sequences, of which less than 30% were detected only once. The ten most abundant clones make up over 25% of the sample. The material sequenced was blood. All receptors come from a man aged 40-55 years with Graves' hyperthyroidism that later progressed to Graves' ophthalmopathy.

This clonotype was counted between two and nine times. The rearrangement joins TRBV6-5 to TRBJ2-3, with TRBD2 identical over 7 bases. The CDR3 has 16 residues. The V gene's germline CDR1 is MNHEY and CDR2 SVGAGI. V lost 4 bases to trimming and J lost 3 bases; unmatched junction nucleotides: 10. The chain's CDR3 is CASSSNLGGMTDTQYF. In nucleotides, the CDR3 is TGTGCCAGCAGTTCCAATTTGGGGGGGATGACAGATACGCAGTATTTT.

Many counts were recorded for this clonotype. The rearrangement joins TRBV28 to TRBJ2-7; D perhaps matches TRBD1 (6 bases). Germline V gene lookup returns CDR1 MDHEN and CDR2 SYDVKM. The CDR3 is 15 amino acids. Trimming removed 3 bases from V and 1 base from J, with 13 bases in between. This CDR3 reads CASSLPSTGSYEQYF. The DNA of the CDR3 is TGTGCCAGCAGTTTGCCCTCGACAGGTTCCTACGAGCAGTACTTC.

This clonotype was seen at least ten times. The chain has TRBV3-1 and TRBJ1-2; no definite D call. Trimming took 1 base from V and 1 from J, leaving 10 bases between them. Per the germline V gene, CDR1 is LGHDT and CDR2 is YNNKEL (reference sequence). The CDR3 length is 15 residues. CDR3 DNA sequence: TGTGCCAGCAGCCAAGGAGACAACCATAACTATGGCTACACCTTC. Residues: CASSQGDNHNYGYTF.

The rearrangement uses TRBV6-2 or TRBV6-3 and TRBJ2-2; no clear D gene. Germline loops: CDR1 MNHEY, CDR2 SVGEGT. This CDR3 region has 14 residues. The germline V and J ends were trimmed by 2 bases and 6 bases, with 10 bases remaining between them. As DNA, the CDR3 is TGTGCCAGCAGTTACACTGGGTTGGCCGGGGAGCTGTTTTTT. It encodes CASSYTGLAGELFF.

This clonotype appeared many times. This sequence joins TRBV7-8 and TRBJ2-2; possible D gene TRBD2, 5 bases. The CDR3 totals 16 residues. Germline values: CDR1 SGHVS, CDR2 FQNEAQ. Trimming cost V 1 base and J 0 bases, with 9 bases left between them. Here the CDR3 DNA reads TGTGCCAGCAGCTTAGTTCTGGGAGCGAACACCGGGGAGCTGTTTTTT. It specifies CASSLVLGANTGELFF.

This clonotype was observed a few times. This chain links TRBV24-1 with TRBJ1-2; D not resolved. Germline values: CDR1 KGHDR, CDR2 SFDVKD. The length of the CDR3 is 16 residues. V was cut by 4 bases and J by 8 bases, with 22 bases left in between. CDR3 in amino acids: CATSDTGPSREEGYTF. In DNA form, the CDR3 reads TGTGCCACCAGTGACACCGGACCGTCTAGGGAGGAGGGCTACACCTTC.

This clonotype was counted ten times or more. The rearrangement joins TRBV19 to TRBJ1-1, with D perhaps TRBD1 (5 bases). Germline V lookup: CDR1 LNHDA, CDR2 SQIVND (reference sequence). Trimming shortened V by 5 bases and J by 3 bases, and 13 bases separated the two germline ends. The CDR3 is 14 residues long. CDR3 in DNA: TGTGCCAGTAGTCGACAGAAGGAGCACACTGAAGCTTTCTTT. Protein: CASSRQKEHTEAFF.

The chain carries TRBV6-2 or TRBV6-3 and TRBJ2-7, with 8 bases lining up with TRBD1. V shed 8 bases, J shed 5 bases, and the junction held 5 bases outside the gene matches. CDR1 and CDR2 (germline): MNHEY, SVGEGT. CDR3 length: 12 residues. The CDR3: CASSPDRDEQYF. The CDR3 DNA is TGTGCCAGCTCCCCGGACAGGGACGAGCAGTACTTC.

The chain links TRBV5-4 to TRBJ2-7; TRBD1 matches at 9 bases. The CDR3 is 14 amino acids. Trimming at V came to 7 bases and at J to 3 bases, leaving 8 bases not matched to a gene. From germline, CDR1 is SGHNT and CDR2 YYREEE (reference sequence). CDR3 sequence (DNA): TGTGCCAGCTCATTGGGGGGACAGGGCTACGAGCAGTACTTC. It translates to CASSLGGQGYEQYF.

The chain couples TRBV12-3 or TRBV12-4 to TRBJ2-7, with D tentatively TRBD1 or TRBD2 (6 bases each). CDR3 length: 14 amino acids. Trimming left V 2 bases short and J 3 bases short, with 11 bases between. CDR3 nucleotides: TGTGCCAGCAGTTTATCCGGGGGCGTCTACGAGCAGTACTTC. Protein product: CASSLSGGVYEQYF.

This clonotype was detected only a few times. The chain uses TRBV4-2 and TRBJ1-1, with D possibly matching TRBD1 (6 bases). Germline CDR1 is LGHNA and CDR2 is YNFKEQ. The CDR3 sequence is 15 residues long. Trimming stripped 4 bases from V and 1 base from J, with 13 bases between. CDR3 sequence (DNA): TGTGCCAGCAGCCCCTTAGGGGGGGCGAACACTGAAGCTTTCTTT. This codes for CASSPLGGANTEAFF.

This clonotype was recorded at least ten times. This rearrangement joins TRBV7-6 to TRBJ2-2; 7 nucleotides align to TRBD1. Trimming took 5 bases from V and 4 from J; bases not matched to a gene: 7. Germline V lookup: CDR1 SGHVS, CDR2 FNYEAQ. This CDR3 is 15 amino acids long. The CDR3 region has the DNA TGTGCCAGCAGCCTGGGGACAGCAAGCACCGGGGAGCTGTTTTTT. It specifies CASSLGTASTGELFF.

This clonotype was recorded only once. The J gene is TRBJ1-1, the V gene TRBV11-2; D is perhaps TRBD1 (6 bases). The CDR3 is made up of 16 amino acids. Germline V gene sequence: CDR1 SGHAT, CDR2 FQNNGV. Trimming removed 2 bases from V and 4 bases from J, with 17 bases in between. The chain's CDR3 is CASSLRAREGGTEAFF. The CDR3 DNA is TGTGCCAGCAGCTTAAGGGCTCGAGAAGGGGGCACTGAAGCTTTCTTT.

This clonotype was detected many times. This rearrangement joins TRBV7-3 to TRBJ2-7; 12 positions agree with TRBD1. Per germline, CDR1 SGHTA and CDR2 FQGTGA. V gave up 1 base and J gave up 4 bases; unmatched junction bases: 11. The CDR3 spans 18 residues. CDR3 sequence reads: CASSLRLIRDRGPYEQYF. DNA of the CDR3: TGTGCCAGCAGCTTAAGGTTAATTCGGGACAGGGGGCCGTACGAGCAGTACTTC.

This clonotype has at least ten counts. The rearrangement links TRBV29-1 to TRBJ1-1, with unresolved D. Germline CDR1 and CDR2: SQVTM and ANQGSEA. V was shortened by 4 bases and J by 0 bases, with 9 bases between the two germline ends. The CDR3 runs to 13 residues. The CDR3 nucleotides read TGCAGCGTTGCGTACAGCCTGAACACTGAAGCTTTCTTT. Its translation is CSVAYSLNTEAFF.

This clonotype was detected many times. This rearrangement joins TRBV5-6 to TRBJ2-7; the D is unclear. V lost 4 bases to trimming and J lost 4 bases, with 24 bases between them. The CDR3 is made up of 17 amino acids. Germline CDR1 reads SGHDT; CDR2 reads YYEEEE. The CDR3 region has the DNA TGTGCCAGCAGCCGCGAGATGGCGGAGCTTCTCCCGTACGAGCAGTACTTC. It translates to CASSREMAELLPYEQYF.

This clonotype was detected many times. Here the CDR3 reads CATSENGTSGSYTDTQYF. The CDR3 DNA reads as TGTGCCACCAGTGAGAACGGGACTAGCGGAAGCTACACAGATACGCAGTATTTT. V is TRBV24-1 and J is TRBJ2-3; 11 nucleotides align to TRBD2. Germline V gene sequence: CDR1 KGHDR, CDR2 SFDVKD. V trimming: 4 bases; J trimming: 2 bases; junction bases outside the gene matches: 10. This CDR3 is built from 18 residues.

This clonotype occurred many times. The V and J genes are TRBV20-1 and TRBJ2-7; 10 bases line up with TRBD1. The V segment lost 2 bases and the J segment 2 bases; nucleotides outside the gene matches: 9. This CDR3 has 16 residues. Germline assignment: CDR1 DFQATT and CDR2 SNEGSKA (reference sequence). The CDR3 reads CSARWTGGTQAYEQYF. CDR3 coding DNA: TGCAGTGCTAGATGGACAGGGGGGACACAAGCCTACGAGCAGTACTTC.

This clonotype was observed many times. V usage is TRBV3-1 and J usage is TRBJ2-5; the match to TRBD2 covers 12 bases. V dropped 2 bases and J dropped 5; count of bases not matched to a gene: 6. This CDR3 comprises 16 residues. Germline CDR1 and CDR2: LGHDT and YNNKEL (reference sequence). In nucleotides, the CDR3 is TGTGCCAGCAGCCAAACGACTAGCGGGAGCCTGGAGACCCAGTACTTC. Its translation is CASSQTTSGSLETQYF.

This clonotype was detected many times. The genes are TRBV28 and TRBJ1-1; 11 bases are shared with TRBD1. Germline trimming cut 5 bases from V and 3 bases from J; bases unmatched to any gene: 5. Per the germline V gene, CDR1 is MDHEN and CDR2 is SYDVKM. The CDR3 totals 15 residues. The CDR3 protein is CASSPTGQGDTEAFF. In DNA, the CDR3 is TGTGCCAGCAGTCCCACGGGACAGGGGGACACTGAAGCTTTCTTT.

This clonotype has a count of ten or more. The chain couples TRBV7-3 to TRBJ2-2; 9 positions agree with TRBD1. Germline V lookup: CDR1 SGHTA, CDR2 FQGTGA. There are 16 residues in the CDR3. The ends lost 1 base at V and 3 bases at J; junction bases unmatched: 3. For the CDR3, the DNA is TGTGCCAGCAGCTTAAAGGGACAGGGTTACACCGGGGAGCTGTTTTTT. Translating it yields CASSLKGQGYTGELFF.

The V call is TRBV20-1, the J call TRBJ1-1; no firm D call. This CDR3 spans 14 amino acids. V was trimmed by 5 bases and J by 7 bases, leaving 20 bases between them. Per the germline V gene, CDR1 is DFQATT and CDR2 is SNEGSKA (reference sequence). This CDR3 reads CSAPGKGLSGEAFF. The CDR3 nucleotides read TGCAGTGCTCCAGGCAAAGGGCTGTCAGGTGAAGCTTTCTTT.

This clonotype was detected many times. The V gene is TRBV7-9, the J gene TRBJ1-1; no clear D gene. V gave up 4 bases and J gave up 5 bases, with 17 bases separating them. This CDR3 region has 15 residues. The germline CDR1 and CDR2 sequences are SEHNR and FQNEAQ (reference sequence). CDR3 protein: CASSSLSGYRTEAFF. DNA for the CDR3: TGTGCCAGCAGCTCCCTTTCAGGCTATAGGACTGAAGCTTTCTTT.

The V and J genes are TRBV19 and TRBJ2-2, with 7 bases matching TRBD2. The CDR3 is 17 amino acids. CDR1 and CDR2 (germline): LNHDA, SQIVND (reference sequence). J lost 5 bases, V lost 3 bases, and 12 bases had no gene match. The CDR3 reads CASSMFKAGGSTGELFF. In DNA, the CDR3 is TGTGCCAGTAGTATGTTTAAGGCAGGCGGGAGTACCGGGGAGCTGTTTTTT.

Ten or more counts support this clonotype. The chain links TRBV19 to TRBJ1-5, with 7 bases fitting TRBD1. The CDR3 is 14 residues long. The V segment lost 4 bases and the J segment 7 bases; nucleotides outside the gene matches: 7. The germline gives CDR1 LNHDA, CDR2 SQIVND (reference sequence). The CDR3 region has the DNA TGTGCCAGTAGTAAATTAACAGGGGAACAGCCCCAGCATTTT. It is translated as CASSKLTGEQPQHF.

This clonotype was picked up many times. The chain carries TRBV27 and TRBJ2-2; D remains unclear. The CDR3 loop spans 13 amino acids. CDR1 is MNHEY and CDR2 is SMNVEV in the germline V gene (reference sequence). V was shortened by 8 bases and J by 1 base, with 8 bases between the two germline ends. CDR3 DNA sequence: TGTGCCAGCCGTACTAAGAACACCGGGGAGCTGTTTTTT. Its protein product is CASRTKNTGELFF.